The 8 T cell receptor beta chains below come from one sample, sequenced in a study of T cells in Graves' hyperthyroidism and ophthalmopathy. Researchers amplified the TCR beta CDR3 regions from RNA transcripts. Initially, a first-round RT-PCR of the TCR CDR3 employed the HTBI primer set. TCRdb reprocessed the multiplex PCR reads with MiXCR, giving one entry per CDR3 protein. Altogether around 700,000 distinct CDR3 sequences are present, about a third being singletons, with the ten largest covering roughly 31%. Sequenced material: blood. Receptors originate from a middle-aged woman with Graves' hyperthyroidism.

CDR3 coding DNA: TGTGCCAGCAGTTATACACAGGGGGCAACTAATGAAAAACTGTTTTTT. This codes for CASSYTQGATNEKLFF. The chain combines TRBV25-1 with TRBJ1-4; 8 nucleotides line up with TRBD1. V shed 5 bases and J 0 bases; nucleotides not matched to a gene: 5. Germline V lookup: CDR1 MGHDK, CDR2 SYGVNS. The CDR3 sequence is 16 residues long.

The chain combines TRBV30 with TRBJ1-2; D ambiguous. V was clipped by 0 bases and J by 2 bases, with 4 bases between them. This CDR3 contains 12 residues. The V gene's germline CDR1 is GTSNPN and CDR2 SVGIG (reference sequence). The CDR3 spells CAWSVRNYGYTF. CDR3 in DNA: TGTGCCTGGAGTGTCAGGAACTATGGCTACACCTTC.

This clonotype was found many times. This sequence joins TRBV2 and TRBJ1-2; TRBD1 is a possible D gene (6 bases). The germline V and J ends were trimmed by 5 bases and 4 bases, with 11 bases remaining between them. The germline V gene has CDR1 SNHLY and CDR2 FYNNEI. The CDR3 totals 13 residues. The CDR3 is CASSIGQPYGYTF. In nucleotides, the CDR3 is TGTGCCAGCAGTATAGGACAGCCCTATGGCTACACCTTC. Filled out from reference TRBV2 and TRBJ1-2, the complete variable domain reads EPEVTQTPSHQVTQMGQEVILRCVPISNHLYFYWYRQILGQKVEFLVSFYNNEISEKSEIFDDQFSVERPDGSNFTLKIRSTKLEDSAMYFCASSIGQPYGYTFGSGTRLTVV.

The chain joins TRBV7-2 to TRBJ1-2, with D maybe TRBD1 (5 bases). The CDR3 has 14 amino acids. V lost 6 bases to trimming and J lost 4 bases, with 15 bases between them. Germline-derived CDR1 and CDR2 are SGHTA and FQGNSA. CDR3 DNA sequence: TGTGCCAGCAGTTCCCAACCTGACAGCTATGGCTACACCTTC. Amino acid sequence: CASSSQPDSYGYTF.

This clonotype was seen only a few times. The chain carries TRBV11-2 and TRBJ1-2; TRBD1 aligns across 10 bases. The CDR3 extends over 15 amino acids. With 5 bases clipped from V and 2 bases from J, the junction kept 5 bases outside the gene matches. CDR1 is SGHAT, CDR2 FQNNGV, per germline. The CDR3 loop is CASSAGQGGNYGYTF. For the CDR3, the DNA is TGTGCCAGCAGCGCCGGACAGGGGGGCAACTATGGCTACACCTTC.

The V gene is TRBV11-1, the J gene TRBJ2-7; 13 bases are a match to TRBD2. The CDR3 loop spans 18 amino acids. Per the germline V gene, CDR1 is SGHAT and CDR2 is FQDESV (reference sequence). J gave up 5 bases and V 2 bases, and 12 bases lay outside the gene matches. CDR3 nucleotide sequence: TGTGCCAGCAGCTTATCACTAGCGGGAGGGCCCAAGGTTCACGAGCAGTACTTC. Encoded protein: CASSLSLAGGPKVHEQYF.

Details on this clonotype: A read error is possible here, since a much larger clone lies one base away. This chain links TRBV6-5 with TRBJ1-5; no reliable D call. Germline CDR1 MNHEY, CDR2 SVGAGI. The CDR3 is made up of 11 amino acids. V was cut by 8 bases and J by 11 bases, with 13 bases left in between. The CDR3 coding sequence is TGTGCCAGCCGTTCTGGCTTGACCCAGCATTTT. This gives the protein CASRSGLTQHF.

The chain uses TRBV19 and TRBJ2-2; TRBD1 agrees at 9 bases. The J segment lost 6 bases and the V segment lost 5 bases, leaving 7 bases of the junction unmatched. Germline CDR1 LNHDA, CDR2 SQIVND (reference sequence). This CDR3 is built from 15 residues. CDR3 in amino acids: CASSPRQGEAGELFF. The CDR3 DNA is TGTGCCAGTAGTCCGCGACAGGGGGAGGCCGGGGAGCTGTTTTTT.